This T cell receptor (beta chain) was recorded in a study of post-analysis software for immune sequencing data. This CDR3 region has 16 residues. Germline values: CDR1 MNHNS, CDR2 SASEGT. The V segment lost 6 bases and the J segment 2 bases; nucleotides outside the gene matches: 9. Incorporated into the TCR beta cDNA libraries were unique molecular identifiers, which served to reduce PCR and sequencing biases. MiXCR was run by TCRdb on the PCR reads, yielding one entry per CDR3 protein. The sample includes roughly 730,000 distinct CDR3 sequences, roughly 29% of them seen just once. To note about this clonotype: Its matching antigen is unknown.

Findings of the study overall: Controls showed significantly higher normalized Chao1 diversity than did multiple sclerosis patients. Higher frequency in patients than in controls was seen for roughly five TRBV segments, with TRBV5-6, TRBV5-1 and TRBV20-1 among them.

The V gene is TRBV6-1, the J gene TRBJ2-1; 8 bases are shared with TRBD1. The source of this sequence is a girl aged 10 to 17 with multiple sclerosis. Sample: blood. CDR3 loop: CASRARQGITYNEQFF. In DNA form, the CDR3 reads TGTGCCAGCAGAGCCAGACAGGGGATAACCTACAATGAGCAGTTCTTC.